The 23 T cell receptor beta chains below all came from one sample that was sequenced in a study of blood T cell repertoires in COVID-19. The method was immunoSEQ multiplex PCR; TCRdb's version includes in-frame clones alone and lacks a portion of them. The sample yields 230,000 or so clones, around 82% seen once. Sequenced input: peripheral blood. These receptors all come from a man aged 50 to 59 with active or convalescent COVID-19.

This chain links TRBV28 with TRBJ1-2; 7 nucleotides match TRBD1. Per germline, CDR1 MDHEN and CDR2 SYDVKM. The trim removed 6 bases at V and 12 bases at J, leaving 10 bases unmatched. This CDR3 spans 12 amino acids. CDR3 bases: TGTGCCAGCAGCATGACAGGGCGGTACGACACCTTC. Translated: CASSMTGRYDTF.

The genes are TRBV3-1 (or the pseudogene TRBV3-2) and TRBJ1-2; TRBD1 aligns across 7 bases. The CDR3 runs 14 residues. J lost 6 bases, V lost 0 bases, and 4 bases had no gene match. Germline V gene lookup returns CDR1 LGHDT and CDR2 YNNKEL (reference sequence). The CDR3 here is CASSQDGTVNGYTF. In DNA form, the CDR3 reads TGTGCCAGCAGCCAAGATGGGACAGTAAATGGCTACACCTTC.

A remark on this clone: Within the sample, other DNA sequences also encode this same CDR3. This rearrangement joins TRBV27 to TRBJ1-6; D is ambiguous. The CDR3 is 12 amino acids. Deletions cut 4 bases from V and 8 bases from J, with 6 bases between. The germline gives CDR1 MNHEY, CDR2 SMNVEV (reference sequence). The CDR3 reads CASSWPDSPLHF. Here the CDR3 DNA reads TGTGCCAGCAGTTGGCCAGATTCACCCCTCCACTTT.

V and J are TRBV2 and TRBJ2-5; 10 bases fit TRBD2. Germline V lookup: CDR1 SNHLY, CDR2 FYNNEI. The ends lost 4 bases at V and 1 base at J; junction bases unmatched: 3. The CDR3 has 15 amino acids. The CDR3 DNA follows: TGTGCCAGCAGTGGGCAGCGGGGGGGCCAAGAGACCCAGTACTTC. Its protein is CASSGQRGGQETQYF.

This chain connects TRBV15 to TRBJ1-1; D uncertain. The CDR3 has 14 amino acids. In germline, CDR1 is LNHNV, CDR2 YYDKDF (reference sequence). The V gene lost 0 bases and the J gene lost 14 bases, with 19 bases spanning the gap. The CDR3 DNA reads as TGTGCCACCAGCAGAGATATTGGAGGGCGGAAGGACTTCTTT. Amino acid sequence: CATSRDIGGRKDFF.

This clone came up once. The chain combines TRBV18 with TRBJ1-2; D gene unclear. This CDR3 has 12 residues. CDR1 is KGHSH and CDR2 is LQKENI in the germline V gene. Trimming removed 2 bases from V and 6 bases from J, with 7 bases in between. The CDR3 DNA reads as TGTGCCAGCTCACCAACCGCGGATGGCTACACCTTC. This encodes CASSPTADGYTF.

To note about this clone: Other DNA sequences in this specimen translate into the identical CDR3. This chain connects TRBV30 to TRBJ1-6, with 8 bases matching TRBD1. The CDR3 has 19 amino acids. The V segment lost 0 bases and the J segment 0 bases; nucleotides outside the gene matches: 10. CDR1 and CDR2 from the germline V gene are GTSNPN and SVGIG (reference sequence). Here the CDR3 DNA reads TGTGCCTGGAGTGTACGGGCAGGGGGCCTAAGCTCCTATAATTCACCCCTCCACTTT. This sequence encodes CAWSVRAGGLSSYNSPLHF.

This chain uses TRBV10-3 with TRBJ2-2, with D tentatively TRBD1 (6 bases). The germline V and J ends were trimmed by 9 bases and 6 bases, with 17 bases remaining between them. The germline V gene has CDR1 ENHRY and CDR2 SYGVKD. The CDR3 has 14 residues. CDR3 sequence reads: CAISTTGGSGELFF. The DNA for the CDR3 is TGTGCCATAAGCACGACAGGAGGCTCCGGGGAGCTGTTTTTT.

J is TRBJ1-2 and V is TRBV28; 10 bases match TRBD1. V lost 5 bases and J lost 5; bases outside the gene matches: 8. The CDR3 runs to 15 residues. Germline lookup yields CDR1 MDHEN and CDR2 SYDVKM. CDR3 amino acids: CASSPMTGGEYGYTF. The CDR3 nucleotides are TGTGCCAGCAGTCCGATGACAGGGGGCGAATATGGCTACACCTTC.

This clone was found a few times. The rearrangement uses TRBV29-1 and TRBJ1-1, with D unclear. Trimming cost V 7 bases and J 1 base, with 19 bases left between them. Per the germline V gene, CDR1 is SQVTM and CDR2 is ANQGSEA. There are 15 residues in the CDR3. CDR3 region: CSALRGGNWNTEAFF. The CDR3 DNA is TGCAGCGCCCTAAGAGGAGGAAACTGGAACACTGAAGCTTTCTTT.

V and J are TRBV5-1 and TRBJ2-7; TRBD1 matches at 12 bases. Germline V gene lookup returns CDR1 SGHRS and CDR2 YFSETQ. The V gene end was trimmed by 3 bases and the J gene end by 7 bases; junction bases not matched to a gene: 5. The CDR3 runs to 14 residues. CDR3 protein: CASSSGQGAREQYF. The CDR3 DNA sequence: TGCGCCAGCAGCTCGGGACAGGGGGCGAGGGAGCAGTACTTC.

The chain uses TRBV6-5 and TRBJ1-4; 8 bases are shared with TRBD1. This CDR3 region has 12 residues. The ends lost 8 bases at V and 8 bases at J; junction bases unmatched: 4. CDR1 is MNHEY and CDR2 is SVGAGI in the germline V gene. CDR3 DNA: TGTGCCAGCCGACAGGGGAAAGAAAAACTGTTTTTT. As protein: CASRQGKEKLFF.

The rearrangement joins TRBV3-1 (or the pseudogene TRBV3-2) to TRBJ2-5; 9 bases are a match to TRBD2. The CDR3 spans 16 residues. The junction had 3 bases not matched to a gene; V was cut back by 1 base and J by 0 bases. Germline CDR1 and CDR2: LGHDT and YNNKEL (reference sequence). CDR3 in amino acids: CASSQATSGYQETQYF. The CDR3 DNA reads TGTGCCAGCAGCCAAGCGACTAGCGGTTACCAAGAGACCCAGTACTTC.

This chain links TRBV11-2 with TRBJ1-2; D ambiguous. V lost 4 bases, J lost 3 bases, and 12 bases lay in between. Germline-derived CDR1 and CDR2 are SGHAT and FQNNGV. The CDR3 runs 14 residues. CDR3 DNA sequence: TGTGCCAGCAGCTCGTTCGGGTGGGACTATGGCTACACCTTC. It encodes CASSSFGWDYGYTF.

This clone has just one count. The CDR3 here is CASSPDRVKLFF. CDR3 coding DNA: TGCGCCAGCAGTCCGGACAGGGTAAAACTGTTTTTT. V and J are TRBV5-1 and TRBJ1-4; 8 nucleotides agree with TRBD1. The V gene's germline CDR1 is SGHRS and CDR2 YFSETQ. The CDR3 loop spans 12 amino acids. Trimming cost V 5 bases and J 10 bases; bases outside gene matches: 4.

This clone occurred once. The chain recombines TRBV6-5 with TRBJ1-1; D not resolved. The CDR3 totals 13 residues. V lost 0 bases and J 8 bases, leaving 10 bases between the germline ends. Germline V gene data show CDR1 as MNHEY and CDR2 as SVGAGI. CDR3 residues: CASSYSINMEAFF. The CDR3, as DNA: TGTGCCAGCAGTTACTCGATTAACATGGAAGCTTTCTTT.

For the CDR3, the DNA is TGTGCCAGCAGCGTAGGGGACAGGGGCTCCACAGATACGCAGTATTTT. Its translation is CASSVGDRGSTDTQYF. The J gene is TRBJ2-3, the V gene TRBV9, with TRBD1 matching 10 bases. The V gene end was trimmed by 0 bases and the J gene end by 2 bases; junction bases not matched to a gene: 3. The CDR3 covers 16 residues. Germline CDR1 reads SGDLS; CDR2 reads YYNGEE.

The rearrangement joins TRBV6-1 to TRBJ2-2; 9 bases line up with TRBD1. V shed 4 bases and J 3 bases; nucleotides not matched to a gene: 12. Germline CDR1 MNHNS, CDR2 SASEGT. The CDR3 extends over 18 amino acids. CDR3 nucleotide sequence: TGTGCCAGCAGTGCCTTGCCGACAGGGGGGGTCGACACCGGGGAGCTGTTTTTT. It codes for CASSALPTGGVDTGELFF.

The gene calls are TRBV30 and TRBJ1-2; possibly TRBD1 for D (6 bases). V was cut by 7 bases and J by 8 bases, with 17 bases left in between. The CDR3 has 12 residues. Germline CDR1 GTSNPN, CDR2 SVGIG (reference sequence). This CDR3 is CASGTSMGGYTF. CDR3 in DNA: TGTGCCTCAGGGACATCTATGGGCGGCTACACCTTC.

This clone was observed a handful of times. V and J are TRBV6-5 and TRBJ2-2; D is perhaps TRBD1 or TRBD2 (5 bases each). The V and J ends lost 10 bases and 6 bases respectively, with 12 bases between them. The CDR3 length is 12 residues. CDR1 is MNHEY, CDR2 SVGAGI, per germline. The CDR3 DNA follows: TGTGCCACCAGAGGGGTGGCCGGGGAGCTGTTTTTT. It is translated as CATRGVAGELFF.

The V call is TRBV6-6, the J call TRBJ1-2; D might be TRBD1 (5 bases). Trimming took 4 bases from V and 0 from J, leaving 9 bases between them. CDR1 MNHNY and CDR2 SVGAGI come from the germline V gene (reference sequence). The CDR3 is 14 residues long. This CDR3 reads CASSSLTANYGYTF. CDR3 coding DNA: TGTGCCAGCAGTTCTCTGACAGCTAACTATGGCTACACCTTC.

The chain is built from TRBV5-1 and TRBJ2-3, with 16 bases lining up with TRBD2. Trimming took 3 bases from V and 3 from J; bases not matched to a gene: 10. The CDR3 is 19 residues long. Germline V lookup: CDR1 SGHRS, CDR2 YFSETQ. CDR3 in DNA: TGCGCCAGCAGCTCGGGACTAGCGGGGGGGCTTCGGAGTACAGATACGCAGTATTTT. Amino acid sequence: CASSSGLAGGLRSTDTQYF. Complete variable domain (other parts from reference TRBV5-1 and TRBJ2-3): KAGVTQTPRYLIKTRGQQVTLSCSPISGHRSVSWYQQTPGQGLQFLFEYFSETQRNKGNFPGRFSGRQFSNSRSEMNVSTLELGDSALYLCASSSGLAGGLRSTDTQYFGPGTRLTVL.

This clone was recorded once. CDR3 bases: TGCGCCAGTCGTGCGGAGGGGGCTTTCACTGAAGCTTTCTTT. Its protein product is CASRAEGAFTEAFF. The V gene is TRBV5-1, the J gene TRBJ1-1; 7 positions agree with TRBD1. The CDR3 totals 14 residues. Germline CDR1 is SGHRS and CDR2 is YFSETQ. With 8 bases clipped from V and 4 bases from J, the junction kept 11 bases outside the gene matches.